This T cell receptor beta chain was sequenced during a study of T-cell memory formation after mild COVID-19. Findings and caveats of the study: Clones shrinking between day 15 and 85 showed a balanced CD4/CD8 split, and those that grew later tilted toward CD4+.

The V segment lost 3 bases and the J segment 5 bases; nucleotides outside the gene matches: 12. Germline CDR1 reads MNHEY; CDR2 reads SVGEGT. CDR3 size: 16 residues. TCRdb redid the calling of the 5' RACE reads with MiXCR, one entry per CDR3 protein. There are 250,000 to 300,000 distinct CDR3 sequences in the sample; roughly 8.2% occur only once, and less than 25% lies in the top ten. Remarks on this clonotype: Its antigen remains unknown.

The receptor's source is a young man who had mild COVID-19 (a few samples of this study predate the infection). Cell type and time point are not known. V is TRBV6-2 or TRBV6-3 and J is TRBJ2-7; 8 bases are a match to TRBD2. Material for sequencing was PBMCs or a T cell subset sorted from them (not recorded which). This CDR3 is CASSYYVLAGIHEQYF. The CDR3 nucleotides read TGTGCCAGCAGTTATTACGTGCTAGCGGGCATCCACGAGCAGTACTTC.